Presented here are 28 T cell receptor beta chains from one specimen sequenced in a study of cytomegalovirus exposure and HLA in healthy donors. PCR amplification relied on 60 Vbeta primers (plus 13 Jbeta primers). Assay used: immunoSEQ multiplex PCR; TCRdb lists only in-frame clones, some missing. The sample lists approximately 160,000 clones; 68% were seen once. Specimen: PBMCs. Receptors originate from a man aged 45-65 years in good health and CMV-seronegative.

The V gene is TRBV2, the J gene TRBJ1-5; TRBD1 matches 7 bases. With V trimmed by 6 bases and J by 5 bases, 13 bases remained unmatched. The CDR3 runs 16 residues. Germline assignment: CDR1 SNHLY and CDR2 FYNNEI. Here the CDR3 DNA reads TGTGCCAGCAGGTCGACAGGGAATCGTGGCCATCAGCCCCAGCATTTT. This gives the protein CASRSTGNRGHQPQHF.

The chain carries TRBV4-1 and TRBJ2-2; a weak D match, TRBD1 (6 bases). There are 16 residues in the CDR3. Germline CDR1 is MGHRA and CDR2 is YSYEKL. Trimming left V 1 base short and J 1 base short, with 10 bases between. Here the CDR3 DNA reads TGCGCCAGCAGCCAAGTTAAGACAGGGAACACCGGGGAGCTGTTTTTT. It yields the protein CASSQVKTGNTGELFF.

The table lists this clone with a few counts. The chain uses TRBV11-2 and TRBJ2-7, with 8 bases identical to TRBD2. Germline V gene sequence: CDR1 SGHAT, CDR2 FQNNGV. With V trimmed by 2 bases and J by 3 bases, 12 bases remained unmatched. This CDR3 has 17 amino acids. CDR3 residues: CASSLRLTAGVFYEQYF. Here the CDR3 DNA reads TGTGCCAGCAGCTTAAGGTTAACAGCGGGGGTTTTCTACGAGCAGTACTTC.

This clone was seen a few times. This chain links TRBV6-1 with TRBJ1-2, with TRBD1 matching 7 bases. V shed 6 bases and J 1 base; nucleotides not matched to a gene: 8. The CDR3 runs 15 residues. CDR1 is MNHNS, CDR2 SASEGT, per germline. DNA for the CDR3: TGTGCCAGCAGGGAGACAGGGTTGGTTAACTATGGCTACACCTTC. Protein product: CASRETGLVNYGYTF.

The J gene is TRBJ2-6, the V gene TRBV7-3, with TRBD2 matching 12 bases. Germline V CDR1 and CDR2: SGHTA, FQGTGA. This CDR3 contains 17 residues. Trimming at V came to 4 bases and at J to 4 bases, leaving 5 bases not matched to a gene. The CDR3 reads CASSSSGGAAGANVLTF. The CDR3 region has the DNA TGTGCCAGCAGCTCTAGCGGGGGGGCCGCCGGGGCCAACGTCCTGACTTTC.

V and J are TRBV4-1 and TRBJ2-1; a possible D gene is TRBD1 (6 bases). In germline, CDR1 is MGHRA, CDR2 YSYEKL. V lost 1 base to trimming and J lost 3 bases, with 13 bases between them. The CDR3 runs to 16 residues. CDR3 protein: CASSQARTDNYNEQFF. CDR3 DNA sequence: TGCGCCAGCAGCCAAGCCCGGACAGATAACTACAATGAGCAGTTCTTC.

The rearrangement joins TRBV5-6 to TRBJ1-1, with D tentatively TRBD1 (6 bases). V shed 0 bases and J shed 4 bases, with 10 bases lying between them. This CDR3 is 14 amino acids long. Germline V gene sequence: CDR1 SGHDT, CDR2 YYEEEE. CDR3 region: CASSLGRGVTEAFF. DNA of the CDR3: TGTGCCAGCAGCTTGGGCAGGGGCGTCACTGAAGCTTTCTTT.

The chain recombines TRBV9 with TRBJ2-7; tentative D call: TRBD1 (5 bases). The CDR3 is 14 amino acids. CDR1 and CDR2 from the germline V gene are SGDLS and YYNGEE. Trimming left V 0 bases short and J 0 bases short, with 7 bases between. The CDR3 spells CASSVGRDSYEQYF. The DNA for the CDR3 is TGTGCCAGCAGCGTAGGCAGGGACTCCTACGAGCAGTACTTC.

This chain links TRBV5-1 with TRBJ2-4; possibly TRBD2 for D (5 bases). Germline loops: CDR1 SGHRS, CDR2 YFSETQ. The V end was cut by 4 bases, the J end by 6 bases, with 17 bases between. The CDR3 sequence is 15 residues long. The CDR3 loop reads CASSAGAPSGNIQYF. CDR3 nucleotides: TGCGCCAGCAGCGCGGGTGCCCCGAGTGGAAACATTCAGTACTTC.

The chain links TRBV2 to TRBJ1-1; the D is unclear. The ends were cut back, 7 bases at V and 0 bases at J, with 9 bases in the middle. The CDR3 has 13 residues. The germline V gene has CDR1 SNHLY and CDR2 FYNNEI. The CDR3 DNA reads TGTGCCAGCAACGTGGCCCTGAACACTGAAGCTTTCTTT. Translation: CASNVALNTEAFF.

This rearrangement joins TRBV12-5 to TRBJ1-6, with D tentatively TRBD1 (5 bases). The V gene lost 6 bases and the J gene lost 5 bases, with 14 bases spanning the gap. Germline assignment: CDR1 LGHNT and CDR2 FRNRAP. CDR3 length: 15 amino acids. CDR3 coding DNA: TGTGCTAGTGGCTTCCAGGGCGTCCATAATTCACCCCTCCACTTT. Translated: CASGFQGVHNSPLHF.

This chain joins TRBV11-2 and TRBJ2-3; no clear D. Germline values: CDR1 SGHAT, CDR2 FQNNGV. The ends were cut back, 2 bases at V and 3 bases at J, with 3 bases in the middle. The CDR3 contains 12 residues. CDR3 DNA sequence: TGTGCCAGCAGCTTAATAACAGATACGCAGTATTTT. Encoded protein: CASSLITDTQYF.

The rearrangement joins TRBV10-3 to TRBJ1-1, with D perhaps matching TRBD1 (5 bases). The CDR3 is made up of 14 amino acids. V lost 4 bases to trimming and J lost 1 base, with 10 bases between them. Germline values: CDR1 ENHRY, CDR2 SYGVKD. Here the CDR3 DNA reads TGTGCCATCAGTGGGGGGGGTCGGAACACTGAAGCTTTCTTT. Translating gives CAISGGGRNTEAFF.

The chain employs TRBV11-2 and TRBJ2-2; 8 bases align to TRBD1. V shed 5 bases, J shed 2 bases, and the junction held 7 bases outside the gene matches. Germline-derived CDR1 and CDR2 are SGHAT and FQNNGV. This CDR3 region has 16 residues. The CDR3 nucleotides read TGTGCCAGCAGCATTCGGACAGGGTTAAACACCGGGGAGCTGTTTTTT. It translates to CASSIRTGLNTGELFF.

The V and J genes are TRBV19 and TRBJ2-3, with 8 positions matching TRBD2. Germline-derived CDR1 and CDR2 are LNHDA and SQIVND (reference sequence). CDR3 length: 16 amino acids. V gave up 6 bases and J gave up 0 bases; unmatched junction bases: 8. CDR3 nucleotides: TGTGCCAGTAGGCCCTTGCGGGGGGTAAGCACAGATACGCAGTATTTT. It yields the protein CASRPLRGVSTDTQYF.

This chain links TRBV25-1 with TRBJ1-4; tentative D call: TRBD1 (5 bases). Germline V CDR1 and CDR2: MGHDK, SYGVNS. The V end was cut by 2 bases, the J end by 3 bases, with 10 bases between. The CDR3 covers 15 residues. The CDR3 nucleotides read TGTGCCAGCAGTGAAAGGGGCGCGGCTAATGAAAAACTGTTTTTT. This gives the protein CASSERGAANEKLFF.

The table lists this clone with a few counts. The chain couples TRBV7-7 to TRBJ2-5, with 7 bases fitting TRBD1. Germline values: CDR1 SSHAT, CDR2 FNYEAQ (reference sequence). The CDR3 spans 15 residues. V was clipped by 2 bases and J by 0 bases; unmatched bases: 3. The CDR3 region has the DNA TGTGCCAGCAGCTTAAGCAGGGGGTACCAAGAGACCCAGTACTTC. Encoded protein: CASSLSRGYQETQYF.

This clone appeared a single time. Other DNA sequences in the sample encode the same CDR3. This chain joins TRBV6-1 and TRBJ2-7, with 11 bases fitting TRBD2. In germline, CDR1 is MNHNS, CDR2 SASEGT. The CDR3 is made up of 13 amino acids. V dropped 7 bases and J dropped 2; count of bases not matched to a gene: 1. CDR3 loop: CASTGLAAYEQYF. Here the CDR3 DNA reads TGTGCCAGCACGGGACTAGCGGCCTACGAGCAGTACTTC.

The CDR3 is CASSPQAQNTEAFF. CDR3 nucleotide sequence: TGTGCCAGCAGCCCCCAGGCGCAGAACACTGAAGCTTTCTTT. The J gene is TRBJ1-1, the V gene TRBV7-2; D unresolved. Trimming cost V 5 bases and J 1 base, with 11 bases left between them. CDR1 is SGHTA and CDR2 is FQGNSA in the germline V gene. The CDR3 runs to 14 residues.

This CDR3 reads CASSRESGTGGEQFF. The CDR3 coding sequence is TGTGCCAGCAGCCGCGAATCCGGGACAGGGGGCGAGCAGTTCTTC. The genes are TRBV4-2 and TRBJ2-1; 12 nucleotides agree with TRBD1. The CDR3 is 15 amino acids. Trimming took 4 bases from V and 10 from J; bases not matched to a gene: 8. The germline CDR1 and CDR2 sequences are LGHNA and YNFKEQ.

Worth noting for this clone: Other DNA sequences in this specimen translate into the identical CDR3. J is TRBJ1-1 and V is TRBV10-3; 7 bases match TRBD1. Looked up from germline, CDR1 is ENHRY and CDR2 is SYGVKD. The ends lost 3 bases at V and 0 bases at J; junction bases unmatched: 7. CDR3 length equals 16 residues. The CDR3 region has the DNA TGTGCCATCAGTGAACCGACCGGGACAGTGAACACTGAAGCTTTCTTT. Its translation is CAISEPTGTVNTEAFF.

The V call is TRBV13, the J call TRBJ2-4; possible D gene TRBD2, 6 bases. CDR1 is PRHDT and CDR2 is FYEKMQ in the germline V gene (reference sequence). The CDR3 is 16 amino acids. V was trimmed by 2 bases and J by 2 bases, leaving 13 bases between them. This chain's CDR3 is CASSLLEAGSKNIQYF. DNA of the CDR3: TGTGCCAGCAGCTTATTGGAGGCGGGGTCCAAAAACATTCAGTACTTC.

The chain is built from TRBV10-3 and TRBJ1-4; maybe TRBD1 (5 bases). The CDR3 has 17 residues. CDR1 is ENHRY, CDR2 SYGVKD, per germline. The V end lost 0 bases, the J end lost 8 bases, and 19 bases lay between the germline ends. The CDR3 nucleotides are TGTGCCATCAGTGAGTCGTTCAACGGGGGAGGAATCGAAAAACTGTTTTTT. Its protein product is CAISESFNGGGIEKLFF.

The chain combines TRBV7-8 with TRBJ1-5; perhaps TRBD1 as D (6 bases). V was pared by 5 bases and J by 7 bases, with 9 bases between. The CDR3 totals 12 residues. CDR1 and CDR2 (germline): SGHVS, FQNEAQ. The CDR3 nucleotides read TGTGCCAGCAGCGGGGGCAGGCAGCCCCAGCATTTT. Protein sequence: CASSGGRQPQHF.

This clone was detected a few times. This rearrangement joins TRBV20-1 to TRBJ1-2, with D possibly being TRBD1 (6 bases). Deletions cut 4 bases from V and 8 bases from J, with 8 bases between. In germline, CDR1 is DFQATT, CDR2 SNEGSKA (reference sequence). The CDR3 runs to 10 residues. The DNA for the CDR3 is TGCAGTGCTAAAGGGGGAGGCTACACCTTC. This sequence encodes CSAKGGGYTF.

This clone turned up a few times. This sequence joins TRBV7-3 and TRBJ1-2; 10 nucleotides line up with TRBD1. Germline CDR1 reads SGHTA; CDR2 reads FQGTGA. The trim removed 0 bases at V and 3 bases at J, leaving 7 bases unmatched. The CDR3 length is 17 residues. The CDR3, as DNA: TGTGCCAGCAGCTTAACGGGGGACAGGGGTGGCTACTATGGCTACACCTTC. This codes for CASSLTGDRGGYYGYTF.

The genes are TRBV7-6 and TRBJ2-1, with 11 bases identical to TRBD2. The germline V gene encodes CDR1 SGHVS and CDR2 FNYEAQ. V was pared by 1 base and J by 4 bases, with 3 bases of the junction left unmatched. This CDR3 region has 16 residues. Here the CDR3 reads CASSLVSSGGYNEQFF. The CDR3 DNA sequence: TGTGCCAGCAGCTTAGTGTCTAGCGGGGGGTACAATGAGCAGTTCTTC. The full variable domain, in which reference TRBV7-6 and TRBJ2-1 provide the parts outside the CDR3, is GAGVSQSPRYKVTKRGQDVALRCDPISGHVSLYWYRQALGQGPEFLTYFNYEAQQDKSGLPNDRFSAERPEGSISTLTIQRTEQRDSAMYRCASSLVSSGGYNEQFFGPGTRLTVL.

The J gene is TRBJ1-2, the V gene TRBV5-8, with 10 bases that match TRBD1. Germline loops: CDR1 SGHTS, CDR2 YDEGEE. This CDR3 contains 15 residues. V trimming: 3 bases; J trimming: 5 bases; junction bases outside the gene matches: 7. The CDR3 DNA is TGTGCCAGCAGCTCCGGGACAGGGGTGGATTATGGCTACACCTTC. Translation gives CASSSGTGVDYGYTF.